Given below is one T cell receptor beta chain in context. This clonotype was seen at least ten times. Its cognate antigen has yet to be identified. There are no base qualities to consult, and no much larger clone falls within one base. The data are from a study of T cells in Graves' hyperthyroidism and ophthalmopathy (dated by TCRdb to about 2019). Regarding the complete study: Peripheral blood samples were taken at the time of initial diagnosis, prior to any treatment. To identify TCR V-J signatures that set the groups apart, the researchers used a discovery cohort of 100 patients, made up of 43 with Graves' ophthalmopathy and approximately 57 with stable Graves' hyperthyroidism. Prospective prediction of ophthalmopathy was tested in an independent validation cohort consisting of about 20 hyperthyroidism patients and approximately 16 patients who later progressed to ophthalmopathy. The approximately 90 discovery patients were randomly split 7:3 into training and test sets. In over five Graves' hyperthyroidism patients, the study also compared T-cell repertoires from thyroid tissue with T-cell repertoires from blood. Once sampling was done, hyperthyroidism patients were given methimazole at a starting dose of 30 mg daily, whereas ophthalmopathy patients were given high-dose intravenous methylprednisolone. According to the paper, TCR Vbeta CDR3 sequencing was carried out on around 140 peripheral blood samples, which came from some 41 ophthalmopathy, 70 to 80 hyperthyroidism and around 17 progressor patients.

General study outcomes and caveats: In validation, the model predicted progression to ophthalmopathy a median of 6.5 months before onset, with approximately 68% sensitivity and roughly 72% specificity. No statistical method was used to fix the sample size in advance, and group allocation was not hidden from the investigators. A 13 V-J signature model separated ophthalmopathy from stable hyperthyroidism, with approximately 87% sensitivity and roughly 81% specificity in cross-validation and 80%/75% in testing. Blood samples also contained most of the expanded thyroid clonotypes (frequency above 0.001), which suggests that blood repertoires may reflect thyroid immune responses.

Amplification of TCR beta CDR3 regions was carried out from RNA transcripts. A first-round RT-PCR of the TCR CDR3 used the HTBI primer set with the Qiagen OneStep RT-PCR kit. Libraries were constructed in a second round of multiplex PCR, after which size selection and purification were performed. Sequencing of the libraries was done on an Illumina HiSeq2000 using paired-end 100 bp reads. In the paper's pipeline: SOAPnuke was used to process the raw data, with reads discarded if the reads contained adapters or uncalled bases, had a mean Phred below 15, or lacked an exact constant-primer or identifier match. COPE v1.2.5 was used to merge the high-quality paired reads, and each unique nucleotide sequence was defined as a clonotype. MiTCR v1.1 was used to align the clonotypes against IMGT TRBV, TRBD and TRBJ reference segments. The analysis was restricted to V-J combinations with a frequency above 0.0001, which together covered 99.2% of the repertoires. A TCS score was defined as the ratio of F50 (clonal expansion) to E x V (chaos), with BLOSUM62-based TCRdist applied between CDR3 peptides within each V-J. Welch's t-statistics and random forest reduced several hundred V-J features to fewer than 15, which were used in a naive Bayes classifier (R e1071). The public sequencing data were trimmed at Q25 with fastp and processed into clonotypes with MiXCR by TCRdb, which kept only in-frame beta chains. Rows are unified per CDR3 protein, each entry keeping the most common DNA and genes. The V and J calls and clone size are TCRdb's, not the authors'. In this sample the table shows around 540,000 distinct CDR3 sequences, around 15% of which occur a single time. The biggest ten clones account for 25% to 30% of the sample.

Relative to germline, V is 7 bases shorter and J is 5 bases shorter, with 12 bases between their ends. Inclusive of the bounding cysteine and phenylalanine, the CDR3 is 13 residues long. CDR3 DNA is the only sequence kept; it has 39 bases, read in frame from the first base. Moderately to severely active disease, a Clinical Activity Score of at least 3, a NOSPECS grade of at least 4, and a duration under 3 months were present in ophthalmopathy patients. Patients with uncontrolled infections, other autoimmune diseases, pregnancy or lactation were excluded. Diagnoses were based on clinical symptoms, serum thyroxine and TRAb, thyroid ultrasound and orbital computed tomography. PBMCs were isolated from approximately 10 ml of fresh peripheral blood by Ficoll-Paque density gradient centrifugation. Total RNA was extracted with Trizol reagent, and quality was checked on an Agilent 2100 Bioanalyzer.

The clonotype was recovered from a woman under 40 with Graves' ophthalmopathy. The sequencing input was blood. The sequence links TRBV12-3 or TRBV12-4 to TRBJ2-1, with a tentative D gene TRBD2 over 6 matching bases. In nucleotides, the sequence is TGTGCCAGCACCCCGGACTATCACAATGAGCAGTTCTTC. The encoded protein is CASTPDYHNEQFF.